This T cell receptor beta chain came from a study of blood T cell repertoires in COVID-19. Overall study: Italy, Spain and the United States were the sources of the convalescent and acute COVID-19 samples. PBMCs, B-cell-depleted T cells, or T cells were the source of the cDNA or gDNA that made up the material.

V dropped 6 bases and J dropped 4 bases, with 18 bases sitting between them. Germline V gene lookup returns CDR1 KGHSH and CDR2 LQKENI. This CDR3 has 15 residues. In the original workflow: Reference gene primer amplification yielded estimated nucleated cell counts. Method: immunoSEQ multiplex PCR; TCRdb's copy keeps in-frame clones and lacks some. The V and J calls and the clone size are those of that table, but D and trimming were determined from the DNA. The sample has approximately 76,000 clones, about 89% seen once; the top ten hold around 1.9%. The origin of this receptor is a woman aged 60-70 years with acute or convalescent COVID-19. This chain joins TRBV18 and TRBJ1-1; a possible D gene is TRBD1 (5 bases). The sample was peripheral blood. This CDR3 reads CASSPGWGEGTEAFF. CDR3 coding DNA: TGTGCCAGCTCCCCGGGTTGGGGGGAAGGCACTGAAGCTTTCTTT.